What follows is one TCR beta chain and its context. Its antigen is not identified. The same CDR3 arises from other DNA sequences in this sample as well. Method: immunoSEQ multiplex PCR; TCRdb's copy keeps in-frame clones and lacks some. There are fewer than 200,000 clones in the sample; 86% occur only once, and 2% to 2.5% lies in the top ten. These data belong to a study of cytomegalovirus exposure and HLA in healthy donors. The V segment lost 3 bases and the J segment 4 bases; nucleotides outside the gene matches: 0. CDR1 is SEHNR, CDR2 FQNEAQ, per germline (reference sequence). This CDR3 comprises 13 residues. Study-wide findings and caveats: A few chains tied to CMV proved CMV antigen-specific in vitro.

Sequencing was performed on PBMCs. The V call is TRBV7-9, the J call TRBJ1-2; 9 nucleotides match TRBD1. The clonotype comes from a woman under 30 in good health and CMV-seronegative. The chain's CDR3 is CASSLGQGYGYTF. Here the CDR3 DNA reads TGTGCCAGCAGCTTGGGACAGGGCTATGGCTACACCTTC.